The 26 T cell receptor beta chains below all came from one sample that was sequenced in a study of blood T cell repertoires in COVID-19. Profiling relied on immunoSEQ multiplex PCR, and the TCRdb table lists in-frame clones only, not all of them. The sample lists about 300,000 clones, about nine tenths seen once, with about 4.6% in the top ten. The specimen was PBMCs or T cells enriched from blood (not recorded which). The receptors shown here come from a man between 25 and 39 years old who had recovered from COVID-19.

V and J are TRBV3-1 (or the pseudogene TRBV3-2) and TRBJ1-6; D is ambiguous. Looked up from germline, CDR1 is LGHDT and CDR2 is YNNKEL (reference sequence). The length of the CDR3 is 16 residues. V was cut by 6 bases and J by 5 bases, with 17 bases left in between. CDR3 nucleotides: TGTGCCAGCAGGTTAATTCCCGGACTCGATAATTCACCCCTCCACTTT. It codes for CASRLIPGLDNSPLHF.

Regarding this clone: The same CDR3 arises from other DNA sequences in this sample as well. The chain links TRBV19 to TRBJ2-5; 12 bases are shared with TRBD1. This CDR3 has 16 amino acids. Germline CDR1 and CDR2: LNHDA and SQIVND (reference sequence). The J segment lost 5 bases and the V segment lost 3 bases, leaving 7 bases of the junction unmatched. The CDR3 reads CASSISGQGAQETQYF. The CDR3, as DNA: TGTGCCAGTAGTATTTCGGGACAGGGGGCGCAGGAGACCCAGTACTTC.

The V call is TRBV5-5, the J call TRBJ2-7; 10 bases align to TRBD2. With 0 bases clipped from V and 6 bases from J, the junction kept 12 bases outside the gene matches. The CDR3 runs to 17 residues. Germline CDR1 reads SGHKS; CDR2 reads YYEKEE (reference sequence). The CDR3 loop is CASSLDLASGRGSEQYF. CDR3 bases: TGTGCCAGCAGCTTGGATCTGGCTAGCGGGAGAGGTAGCGAGCAGTACTTC. Together with reference TRBV5-5 and TRBJ2-7, the CDR3 gives the full variable domain: DAGVTQSPTHLIKTRGQQVTLRCSPISGHKSVSWYQQVLGQGPQFIFQYYEKEERGRGNFPDRFSARQFPNYSSELNVNALLLGDSALYLCASSLDLASGRGSEQYFGPGTRLTVT.

The chain employs TRBV13 and TRBJ2-7; perhaps TRBD1 as D (5 bases). This CDR3 is 14 amino acids long. CDR1 PRHDT and CDR2 FYEKMQ come from the germline V gene (reference sequence). The V and J ends lost 0 bases and 2 bases respectively, with 8 bases between them. The CDR3 loop is CASSLGQGPYEQYF. CDR3 DNA sequence: TGTGCCAGCAGCTTAGGGCAGGGTCCCTACGAGCAGTACTTC.

The chain combines TRBV7-9 with TRBJ2-3, with 10 bases matching TRBD1. V was clipped by 1 base and J by 4 bases; unmatched bases: 2. The CDR3 is made up of 15 amino acids. The germline gives CDR1 SEHNR, CDR2 FQNEAQ (reference sequence). CDR3 loop: CASSLGGTGADTQYF. The DNA of the CDR3 is TGTGCCAGCAGCTTAGGGGGGACAGGGGCAGATACGCAGTATTTT.

This rearrangement joins TRBV28 to TRBJ2-7, with a possible D match to TRBD1 (6 bases). This CDR3 contains 14 residues. Trimming removed 4 bases at V and 3 bases at J, with 13 bases between. Looked up from germline, CDR1 is MDHEN and CDR2 is SYDVKM. The CDR3 DNA is TGTGCCAGCAGTTGGCGGACAGCGGACTACGAGCAGTACTTC. Protein: CASSWRTADYEQYF.

The chain couples TRBV5-6 to TRBJ1-4; D ambiguous. Trimming pared 0 bases from V and 7 bases from J, leaving 7 bases between. The CDR3 length is 13 residues. CDR1 is SGHDT, CDR2 YYEEEE, per germline. The CDR3 bases are TGTGCCAGCAGCTTGGGGGCAGTTGAAAAACTGTTTTTT. Its protein is CASSLGAVEKLFF.

The rearrangement links TRBV19 to TRBJ2-7; TRBD1 matches at 7 bases. V was pared by 5 bases and J by 6 bases, with 7 bases of the junction left unmatched. Germline V gene data show CDR1 as LNHDA and CDR2 as SQIVND (reference sequence). The length of the CDR3 is 13 residues. CDR3 region: CASSFRPGGEQYF. CDR3 DNA: TGTGCCAGTAGTTTCCGGCCAGGGGGCGAGCAGTACTTC.

J is TRBJ2-7 and V is TRBV18, with a tentative D call TRBD1 (5 bases). The germline V and J ends were trimmed by 5 bases and 0 bases, with 35 bases remaining between them. Germline loops: CDR1 KGHSH, CDR2 LQKENI. This CDR3 region has 22 residues. The CDR3 DNA follows: TGTGCCAGCTCATCTAAAGGCGGCCGGCAAGGCAGGGAAGGCCCTCGCTCCTACGAGCAGTACTTC. Residues: CASSSKGGRQGREGPRSYEQYF. Variable domain in full (rest from reference TRBV18 and TRBJ2-7): NAGVMQNPRHLVRRRGQEARLRCSPMKGHSHVYWYRQLPEEGLKFMVYLQKENIIDESGMPKERFSAEFPKEGPSILRIQQVVRGDSAAYFCASSSKGGRQGREGPRSYEQYFGPGTRLTVT.

This rearrangement joins TRBV15 to TRBJ2-1; D remains ambiguous. V lost 5 bases to trimming and J lost 2 bases, with 13 bases between them. Germline assignment: CDR1 LNHNV and CDR2 YYDKDF (reference sequence). CDR3 size: 15 residues. Here the CDR3 DNA reads TGTGCCACCAGCGTGCCGCGACATACCTACAATGAGCAGTTCTTC. Translated: CATSVPRHTYNEQFF.

This clone was seen a single time. This rearrangement joins TRBV28 to TRBJ1-1; 8 nucleotides line up with TRBD1. Germline CDR1 and CDR2: MDHEN and SYDVKM. This CDR3 contains 16 residues. J gave up 4 bases and V 5 bases, and 12 bases lay outside the gene matches. The CDR3 nucleotides are TGTGCCAGCAGTCCTCTAGGACAGGGAAAGCGCACTGAAGCTTTCTTT. Encoded protein: CASSPLGQGKRTEAFF.

This clone was seen just once. This chain joins TRBV5-1 and TRBJ1-1, with D maybe TRBD1 (5 bases). CDR3 size: 15 residues. The V end lost 0 bases, the J end lost 0 bases, and 9 bases lay between the germline ends. Germline CDR1 reads SGHRS; CDR2 reads YFSETQ. The CDR3 nucleotides are TGCGCCAGCAGCTTGGGGGCAGGGATGAACACTGAAGCTTTCTTT. Translated, it gives CASSLGAGMNTEAFF.

The rearrangement uses TRBV11-2 and TRBJ2-7; the D gene is possibly TRBD2 (6 bases). Germline assignment: CDR1 SGHAT and CDR2 FQNNGV. V gave up 5 bases and J gave up 4 bases, with 15 bases separating them. This CDR3 comprises 14 residues. In nucleotides, the CDR3 is TGTGCCAGCAGCACGCTGGTCGGGAGTTACGAGCAGTACTTC. The encoded protein is CASSTLVGSYEQYF.

The chain recombines TRBV6-1 with TRBJ2-3; TRBD2 matches 11 bases. Germline loops: CDR1 MNHNS, CDR2 SASEGT. This CDR3 comprises 18 residues. V shed 0 bases and J 5 bases; nucleotides not matched to a gene: 10. The CDR3 region is CASSEALAGVRGRDTQYF. The CDR3 DNA is TGTGCCAGCAGTGAAGCACTAGCGGGAGTAAGGGGACGAGATACGCAGTATTTT.

This CDR3 is CASSTQGRNSPLHF. The DNA for the CDR3 is TGTGCCAGCAGCACGCAGGGTCGCAATTCACCCCTCCACTTT. The chain combines TRBV11-2 with TRBJ1-6; a weak D match, TRBD1 (5 bases). The germline V gene has CDR1 SGHAT and CDR2 FQNNGV. V lost 5 bases to trimming and J lost 7 bases, with 12 bases between them. The CDR3 is 14 residues long.

The rearrangement uses TRBV6-5 and TRBJ2-5, with 10 bases lining up with TRBD2. The CDR3 totals 15 residues. CDR1 is MNHEY, CDR2 SVGAGI, per germline. Losses at the gene ends were 2 bases for V and 2 bases for J; bases not matched to a gene: 2. The CDR3 region has the DNA TGTGCCAGCAGTTACGGAGCGGGGGGGCAAGAGACCCAGTACTTC. Its protein is CASSYGAGGQETQYF.

The rearrangement links TRBV11-2 to TRBJ1-3, with 9 bases identical to TRBD1. V lost 5 bases to trimming and J lost 1 base; unmatched junction nucleotides: 15. In germline, CDR1 is SGHAT, CDR2 FQNNGV. The CDR3 loop spans 19 amino acids. The CDR3 region is CASSQGPWTGDSSGNTIYF. DNA of the CDR3: TGTGCCAGCAGCCAAGGCCCCTGGACAGGGGACAGTTCTGGAAACACCATATATTTT.

This sequence joins TRBV5-6 and TRBJ1-5; 10 bases map to TRBD1. The trim removed 2 bases at V and 5 bases at J, leaving 1 base unmatched. This CDR3 has 14 residues. Per germline, CDR1 SGHDT and CDR2 YYEEEE. The CDR3 sequence is CASSFGTGDQPQHF. The CDR3 DNA follows: TGTGCCAGCAGCTTTGGGACAGGGGATCAGCCCCAGCATTTT.

This clone was seen just once. Other nucleotide sequences from this sample produce the same CDR3. The gene calls are TRBV19 and TRBJ1-1; no firm D call. Trimming took off 0 bases at V and 1 base at J, with 3 bases between the two ends. This CDR3 is 13 amino acids long. CDR1 and CDR2 from the germline V gene are LNHDA and SQIVND (reference sequence). The CDR3 DNA sequence: TGTGCCAGTAGTATAGACCGGAACACTGAAGCTTTCTTT. Amino acid sequence: CASSIDRNTEAFF.

This clone was found a few times. V is TRBV5-1 and J is TRBJ2-7, with TRBD2 matching 10 bases. The CDR3 has 15 residues. Germline V gives CDR1 SGHRS, CDR2 YFSETQ. The V segment lost 4 bases and the J segment 0 bases; nucleotides outside the gene matches: 4. This CDR3 is CASSQLAGYSYEQYF. The CDR3 DNA reads as TGCGCCAGCAGCCAACTAGCGGGGTACTCCTACGAGCAGTACTTC. Based on the CDR3 plus reference TRBV5-1 and TRBJ2-7, the full variable domain is KAGVTQTPRYLIKTRGQQVTLSCSPISGHRSVSWYQQTPGQGLQFLFEYFSETQRNKGNFPGRFSGRQFSNSRSEMNVSTLELGDSALYLCASSQLAGYSYEQYFGPGTRLTVT.

The chain uses TRBV19 and TRBJ1-5; 9 bases align to TRBD1. This CDR3 is built from 19 residues. The germline V gene encodes CDR1 LNHDA and CDR2 SQIVND (reference sequence). The V segment lost 1 base and the J segment 4 bases; nucleotides outside the gene matches: 14. CDR3 sequence: CASSIAQGQGRLWNQPQHF. CDR3 in DNA: TGTGCCAGTAGTATAGCACAAGGACAGGGGAGGCTTTGGAATCAGCCCCAGCATTTT. The complete variable domain, with remaining parts taken from reference TRBV19 and TRBJ1-5, reads DGGITQSPKYLFRKEGQNVTLSCEQNLNHDAMYWYRQDPGQGLRLIYYSQIVNDFQKGDIAEGYSVSREKKESFPLTVTSAQKNPTAFYLCASSIAQGQGRLWNQPQHFGDGTRLSIL.

The chain employs TRBV28 and TRBJ1-2, with a possible D match to TRBD1 (6 bases). CDR3 size: 14 residues. Germline CDR1 is MDHEN and CDR2 is SYDVKM. Trimming removed 3 bases from V and 7 bases from J, with 15 bases in between. In nucleotides, the CDR3 is TGTGCCAGCAGTTTGAGGGTGGGGGCGGCTGGCTACACCTTC. This encodes CASSLRVGAAGYTF.

The CDR3 DNA reads as TGTGCCAGCAGTGGGACAGGGGGGGCTTTCTTT. Translating it yields CASSGTGGAFF. The genes are TRBV28 and TRBJ1-1; 11 bases agree with TRBD1. J gave up 11 bases and V 5 bases, and 1 base lay outside the gene matches. The V gene's germline CDR1 is MDHEN and CDR2 SYDVKM. This CDR3 contains 11 residues.

The chain recombines TRBV10-3 with TRBJ1-1; 7 bases line up with TRBD1. Germline CDR1 and CDR2: ENHRY and SYGVKD. This CDR3 region has 14 residues. Unmatched junction bases numbered 9, after V lost 6 bases and J lost 5 bases. The DNA of the CDR3 is TGTGCCATCAGCCCGACAGGGAGAAGAACTGAAGCTTTCTTT. Amino acid sequence: CAISPTGRRTEAFF.

V is TRBV11-3 and J is TRBJ2-7; TRBD2 agrees at 8 bases. The junction had 11 bases not matched to a gene; V was cut back by 5 bases and J by 2 bases. This CDR3 is 16 amino acids long. CDR1 SGHNT and CDR2 YENEEA come from the germline V gene. The CDR3 nucleotides are TGTGCCAGCAGCCCCCGGGAGGGTAAGCCCCCCTACGAGCAGTACTTC. This translates into CASSPREGKPPYEQYF.

The rearrangement links TRBV6-5 to TRBJ2-1; 10 bases are a match to TRBD2. Trimming took 2 bases from V and 3 from J; bases not matched to a gene: 1. CDR3 length: 15 residues. CDR1 and CDR2 (germline): MNHEY, SVGAGI. The CDR3 here is CASSYLAGDYNEQFF. The DNA for the CDR3 is TGTGCCAGCAGTTACCTAGCGGGAGACTACAATGAGCAGTTCTTC.